The rows below give T cell receptor beta chains drawn from one sample of a study of blood T cells in healthy people across ages. TCRdb redid the calling of the 5' RACE reads with MiXCR, one entry per CDR3 protein. The table lists 1.5 million to 2 million distinct CDR3 sequences, 28% of them singletons, with about 8% in the top ten. The sample consisted of blood. Receptors originate from a woman in her twenties or thirties in good health. CDR3s include the opening cysteine and the closing phenylalanine or tryptophan. The D gene is left open where the match is weak. For some rows the clone size is stated as once, few or many, or as a class when expanded; others skip it.

TRBJ2-7,13,TRBV7-9,TRBD1,few,TGTGCCAGCAGCTTTCAGGGGGTAGGTGAGCAGTACTTC,CASSFQGVGEQYF
TRBJ2-1,16,TRBV20-1,TRBD2,NA,TGCAGTGCTACTCCTAGCGGGAGTTGGGGAGGCGATGAGCAGTTCTTC,CSATPSGSWGGDEQFF
TRBJ2-1,14,TRBV20-1,TRBD1,many,TGCAGTGCGACTCACGGACAGGGGTACAATGAGCAGTTCTTC,CSATHGQGYNEQFF
TRBJ1-2,14,TRBV6-5,NA,NA,TGTGCCAGCACCAACCGGGACATACTCTATGGCTACACCTTC,CASTNRDILYGYTF
TRBJ2-2,17,TRBV27,NA,NA,TGTGCCAGCAGCCCTCTACTTGGACAGCCGTTCACCGGGGAGCTGTTTTTT,CASSPLLGQPFTGELFF
TRBJ1-2,13,TRBV28,TRBD1,many,TGTGCCAGCAGTTCGTGGACAGGTCGTGGCTACACCTTC,CASSSWTGRGYTF
TRBJ2-1,15,TRBV7-9,TRBD2,NA,TGTGCCAGCAGCATTAGCGGGGAAGGTTTGGATGAGCAGTTCTTC,CASSISGEGLDEQFF
TRBJ2-2,14,TRBV29-1,TRBD2,NA,TGCAGCGTTGCAATACTAGCGGACACCGGGGAGCTGTTTTTT,CSVAILADTGELFF
TRBJ2-6,17,TRBV6-6,TRBD1,NA,TGTGCCAGCAGCCTGACAGGGGGCGCGTCTGGGGCCAACGTCCTGACTTTC,CASSLTGGASGANVLTF
TRBJ2-3,14,TRBV20-1,TRBD2,few,TGCAGTGCTGTTAGCGGGAGGGCCGCAGATACGCAGTATTTT,CSAVSGRAADTQYF
TRBJ2-1,15,TRBV6-1,TRBD2,NA,TGTGCCACCGTGACCGGGACTAGCGGGAGGATTGAGCAGTTCTTC,CATVTGTSGRIEQFF
TRBJ2-5,13,TRBV7-9,TRBD1,few,TGTGCCAGCGTCAGGGGGCCAGGGGAGACCCAGTACTTC,CASVRGPGETQYF
TRBJ1-2,14,TRBV20-1,TRBD1,many,TGCAGTGCCGCAACCGGGACAGGGGGGTACGGCTACACCTTC,CSAATGTGGYGYTF
TRBJ2-1,14,TRBV20-1,TRBD1,NA,TGCAGTGCCGGGCCGGGACAGGGTTACAATGAGCAGTTCTTC,CSAGPGQGYNEQFF
TRBJ2-7,14,TRBV27,NA,NA,TGTGCCAGCAGTGCTCGGGACGGTGCCTACGAGCAGTACTTC,CASSARDGAYEQYF
TRBJ2-2,17,TRBV5-1,TRBD2,NA,TGCGCCAGCAGCATCTCAGCGGGAGGGCCGAACACCGGGGAGCTGTTTTTT,CASSISAGGPNTGELFF